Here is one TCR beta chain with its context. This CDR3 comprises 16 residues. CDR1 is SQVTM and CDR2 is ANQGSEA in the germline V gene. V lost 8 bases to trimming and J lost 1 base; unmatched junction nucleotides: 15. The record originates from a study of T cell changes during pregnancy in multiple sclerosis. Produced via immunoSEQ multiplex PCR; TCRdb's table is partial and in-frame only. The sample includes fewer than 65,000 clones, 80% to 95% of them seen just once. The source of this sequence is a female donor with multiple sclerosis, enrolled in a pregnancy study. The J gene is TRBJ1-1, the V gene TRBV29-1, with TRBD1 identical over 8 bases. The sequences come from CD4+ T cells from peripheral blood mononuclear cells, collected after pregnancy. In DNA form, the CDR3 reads TGCAGCTATACCGGGACAGGACAATCCGCGAACACTGAAGCTTTCTTT. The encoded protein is CSYTGTGQSANTEAFF.